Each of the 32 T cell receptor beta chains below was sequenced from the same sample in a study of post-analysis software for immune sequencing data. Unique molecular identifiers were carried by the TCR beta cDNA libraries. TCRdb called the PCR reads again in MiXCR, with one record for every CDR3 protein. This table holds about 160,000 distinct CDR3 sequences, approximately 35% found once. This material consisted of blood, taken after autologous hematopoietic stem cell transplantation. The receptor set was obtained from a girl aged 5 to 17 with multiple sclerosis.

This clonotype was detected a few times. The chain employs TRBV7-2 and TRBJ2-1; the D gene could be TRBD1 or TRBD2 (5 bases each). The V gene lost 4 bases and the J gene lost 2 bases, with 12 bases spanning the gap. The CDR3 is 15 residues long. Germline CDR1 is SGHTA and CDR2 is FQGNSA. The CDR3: CASSSGPRAYNEQFF. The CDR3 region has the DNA TGTGCCAGCAGCTCGGGACCGAGGGCCTACAATGAGCAGTTCTTC.

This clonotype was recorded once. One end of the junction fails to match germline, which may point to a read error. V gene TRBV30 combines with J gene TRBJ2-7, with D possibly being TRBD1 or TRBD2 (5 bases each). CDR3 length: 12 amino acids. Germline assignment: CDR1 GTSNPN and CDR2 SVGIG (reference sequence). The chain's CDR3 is CDHGTHHYGQYF. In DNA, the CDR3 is TGTGACCACGGGACCCACCATTACGGGCAGTACTTC. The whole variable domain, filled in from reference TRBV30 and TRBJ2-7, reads SQTIHQWPATLVQPVGSPLSLECTVEGTSNPNLYWYRQAAGRGLQLLFYSVGIGQISSEVPQNLSASRPQDRQFILSSKKLLLSDSGFYLCDHGTHHYGQYFGPGTRLTVT.

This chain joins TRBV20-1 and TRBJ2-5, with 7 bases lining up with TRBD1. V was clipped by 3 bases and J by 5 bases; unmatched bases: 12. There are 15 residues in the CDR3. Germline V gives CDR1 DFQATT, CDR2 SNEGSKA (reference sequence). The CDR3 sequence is CSASSRQGQRETQYF. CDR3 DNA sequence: TGCAGTGCTAGCAGTAGACAGGGACAGCGGGAGACCCAGTACTTC.

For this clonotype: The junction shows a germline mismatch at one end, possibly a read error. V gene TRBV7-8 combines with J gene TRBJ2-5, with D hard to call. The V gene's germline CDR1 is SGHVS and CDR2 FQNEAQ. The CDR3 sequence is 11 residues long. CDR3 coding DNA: TGTGCCAGCAGCTTAAAAGAGACCCTGTACTTC. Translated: CASSLKETLYF.

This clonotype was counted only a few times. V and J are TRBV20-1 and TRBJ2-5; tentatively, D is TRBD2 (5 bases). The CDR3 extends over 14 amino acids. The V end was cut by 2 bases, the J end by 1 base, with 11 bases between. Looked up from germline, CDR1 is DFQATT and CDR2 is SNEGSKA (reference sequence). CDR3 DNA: TGCAGTGCTAGAAGAAGCGGACCCCAAGAGACCCAGTACTTC. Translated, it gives CSARRSGPQETQYF.

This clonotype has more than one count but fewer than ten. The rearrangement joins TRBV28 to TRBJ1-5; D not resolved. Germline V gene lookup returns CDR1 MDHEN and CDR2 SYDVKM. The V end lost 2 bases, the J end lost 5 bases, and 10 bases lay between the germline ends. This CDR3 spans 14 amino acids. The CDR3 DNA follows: TGTGCCAGCAGTTTACGGGCAGGATATCAGCCCCAGCATTTT. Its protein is CASSLRAGYQPQHF.

The CDR3 here is CASSYGTGASYEQYF. The CDR3 region has the DNA TGTGCCAGCAGCTACGGGACAGGGGCGTCCTACGAGCAGTACTTC. The rearrangement uses TRBV7-9 and TRBJ2-7, with TRBD1 identical over 10 bases. The germline V gene encodes CDR1 SEHNR and CDR2 FQNEAQ (reference sequence). CDR3 length equals 15 residues. V shed 4 bases, J shed 1 base, and the junction held 4 bases outside the gene matches.

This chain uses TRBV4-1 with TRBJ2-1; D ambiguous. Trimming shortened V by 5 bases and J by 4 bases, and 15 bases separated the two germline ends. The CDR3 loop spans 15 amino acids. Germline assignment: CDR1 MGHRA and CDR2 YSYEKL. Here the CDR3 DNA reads TGCGCCAGCAGCGTCCCTTACGACACGTACAATGAGCAGTTCTTC. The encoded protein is CASSVPYDTYNEQFF.

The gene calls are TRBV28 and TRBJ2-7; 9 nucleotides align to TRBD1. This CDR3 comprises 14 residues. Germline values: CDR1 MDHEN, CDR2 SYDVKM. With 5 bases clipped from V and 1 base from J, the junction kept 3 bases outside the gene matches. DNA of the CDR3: TGTGCCAGCAGTCACAGGGGGCATTCCTACGAGCAGTACTTC. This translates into CASSHRGHSYEQYF.

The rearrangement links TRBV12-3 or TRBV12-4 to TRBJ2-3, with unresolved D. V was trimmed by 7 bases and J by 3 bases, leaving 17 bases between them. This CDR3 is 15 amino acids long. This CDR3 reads CASISQADLTDTQYF. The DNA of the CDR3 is TGTGCCAGCATTAGTCAGGCAGACCTGACAGATACGCAGTATTTT.

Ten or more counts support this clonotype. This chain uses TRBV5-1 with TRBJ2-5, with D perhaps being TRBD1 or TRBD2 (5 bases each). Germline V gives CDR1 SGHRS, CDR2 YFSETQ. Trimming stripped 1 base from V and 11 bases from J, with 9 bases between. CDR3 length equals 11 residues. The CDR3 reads CASSLLGEQYF. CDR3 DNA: TGCGCCAGCAGCTTGTTGGGGGAGCAGTACTTC.

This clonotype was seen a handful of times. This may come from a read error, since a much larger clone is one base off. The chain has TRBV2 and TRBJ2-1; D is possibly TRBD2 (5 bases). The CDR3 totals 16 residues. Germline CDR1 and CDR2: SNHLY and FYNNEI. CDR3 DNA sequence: TGTGCCGGCAGTGGCGGCGGGCTCCCGAGTTACGCTGAGCAGTTCTTC. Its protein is CAGSGGGLPSYAEQFF.

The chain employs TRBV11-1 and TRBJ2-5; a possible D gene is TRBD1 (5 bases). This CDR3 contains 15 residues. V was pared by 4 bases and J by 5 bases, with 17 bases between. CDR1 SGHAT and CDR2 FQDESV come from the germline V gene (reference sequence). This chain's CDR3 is CASSYDGTKGETQYF. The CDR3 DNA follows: TGTGCCAGCAGCTACGATGGAACTAAGGGGGAGACCCAGTACTTC.

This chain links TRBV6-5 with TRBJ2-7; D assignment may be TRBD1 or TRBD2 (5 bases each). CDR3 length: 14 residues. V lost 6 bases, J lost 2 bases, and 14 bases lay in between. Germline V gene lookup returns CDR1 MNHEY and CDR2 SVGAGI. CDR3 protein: CASSPGPEPYEQYF. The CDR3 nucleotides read TGTGCCAGCAGCCCGGGACCAGAGCCCTACGAGCAGTACTTC.

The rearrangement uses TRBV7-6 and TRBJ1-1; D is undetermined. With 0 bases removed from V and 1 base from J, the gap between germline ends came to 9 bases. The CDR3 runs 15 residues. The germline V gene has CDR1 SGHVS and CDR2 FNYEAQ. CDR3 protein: CASSLAPQGNTEAFF. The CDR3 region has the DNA TGTGCCAGCAGCTTAGCCCCCCAAGGGAACACTGAAGCTTTCTTT. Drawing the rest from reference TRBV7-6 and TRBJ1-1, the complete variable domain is GAGVSQSPRYKVTKRGQDVALRCDPISGHVSLYWYRQALGQGPEFLTYFNYEAQQDKSGLPNDRFSAERPEGSISTLTIQRTEQRDSAMYRCASSLAPQGNTEAFFGQGTRLTVV.

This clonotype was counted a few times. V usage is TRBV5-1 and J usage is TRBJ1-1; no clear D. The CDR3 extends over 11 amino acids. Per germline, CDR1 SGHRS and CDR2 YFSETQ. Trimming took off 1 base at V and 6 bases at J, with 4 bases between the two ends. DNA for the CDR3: TGCGCCAGCAGCTTGAGTTCTGAAGCTTTCTTT. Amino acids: CASSLSSEAFF.

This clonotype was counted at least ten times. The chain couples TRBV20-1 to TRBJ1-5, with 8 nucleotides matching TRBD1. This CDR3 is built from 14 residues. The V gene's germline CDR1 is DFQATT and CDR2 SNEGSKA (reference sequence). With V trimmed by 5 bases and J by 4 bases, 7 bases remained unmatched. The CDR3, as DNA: TGCAGTGCTGCACAGGGGGTCCCTAATCAGCCCCAGCATTTT. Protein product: CSAAQGVPNQPQHF.

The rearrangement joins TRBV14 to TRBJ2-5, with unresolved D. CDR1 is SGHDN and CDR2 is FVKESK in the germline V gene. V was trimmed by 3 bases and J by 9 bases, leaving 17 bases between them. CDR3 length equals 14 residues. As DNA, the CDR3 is TGTGCCAGCAGCCAGAAAGGGTGGACGGCGGCCCAGTACTTC. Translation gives CASSQKGWTAAQYF.

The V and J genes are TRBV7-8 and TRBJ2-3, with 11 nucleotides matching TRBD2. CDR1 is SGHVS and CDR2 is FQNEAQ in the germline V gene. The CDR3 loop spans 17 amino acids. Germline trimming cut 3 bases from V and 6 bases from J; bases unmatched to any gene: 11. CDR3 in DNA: TGTGCCAGCAGCTTCGGACTAGCGGGTCCCCGGTTGGATACGCAGTATTTT. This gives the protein CASSFGLAGPRLDTQYF.

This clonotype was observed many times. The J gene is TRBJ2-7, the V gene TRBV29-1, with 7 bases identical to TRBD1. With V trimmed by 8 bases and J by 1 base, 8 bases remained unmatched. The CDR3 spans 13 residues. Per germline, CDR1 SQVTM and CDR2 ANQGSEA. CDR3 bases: TGCAGCACCAGACAGGGACCTTCCTACGAGCAGTACTTC. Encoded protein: CSTRQGPSYEQYF.

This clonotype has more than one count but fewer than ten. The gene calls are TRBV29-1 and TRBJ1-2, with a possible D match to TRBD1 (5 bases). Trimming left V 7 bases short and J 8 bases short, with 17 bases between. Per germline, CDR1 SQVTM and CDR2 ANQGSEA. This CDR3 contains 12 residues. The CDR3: CSAQTARAGYTF. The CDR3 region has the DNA TGCAGCGCACAGACAGCCCGGGCGGGCTACACCTTC.

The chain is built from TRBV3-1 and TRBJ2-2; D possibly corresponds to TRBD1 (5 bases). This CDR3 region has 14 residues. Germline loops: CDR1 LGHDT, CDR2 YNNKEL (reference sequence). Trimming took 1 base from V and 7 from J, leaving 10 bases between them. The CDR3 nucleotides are TGTGCCAGCAGCCAAGGATGGGGCGGCGGGGAGCTGTTTTTT. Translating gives CASSQGWGGGELFF.

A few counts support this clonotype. CDR3 sequence: CASSRGANTEAFF. CDR3 bases: TGTGCCAGCAGCCGGGGGGCGAACACTGAAGCTTTCTTT. This chain uses TRBV13 with TRBJ1-1; tentative D call: TRBD1 (6 bases). The ends were cut back, 5 bases at V and 1 base at J, with 8 bases in the middle. The CDR3 is 13 residues long. Germline V gene sequence: CDR1 PRHDT, CDR2 FYEKMQ (reference sequence).

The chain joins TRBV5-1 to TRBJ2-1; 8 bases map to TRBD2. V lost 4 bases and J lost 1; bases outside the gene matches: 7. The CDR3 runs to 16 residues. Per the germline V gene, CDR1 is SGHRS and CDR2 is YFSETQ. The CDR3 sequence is CASSPGSSGSYNEQFF. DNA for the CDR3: TGCGCCAGCAGCCCCGGGTCTAGCGGGTCCTACAATGAGCAGTTCTTC.

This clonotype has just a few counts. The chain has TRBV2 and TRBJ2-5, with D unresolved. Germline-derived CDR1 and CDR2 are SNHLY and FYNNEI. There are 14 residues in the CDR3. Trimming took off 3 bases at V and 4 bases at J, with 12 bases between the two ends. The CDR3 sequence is CASSEGRVGETQYF. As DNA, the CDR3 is TGTGCCAGCAGTGAGGGTAGGGTGGGAGAGACCCAGTACTTC.

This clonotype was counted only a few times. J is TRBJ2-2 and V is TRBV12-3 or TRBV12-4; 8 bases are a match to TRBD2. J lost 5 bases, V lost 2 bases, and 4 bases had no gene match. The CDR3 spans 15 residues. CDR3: CASSLTGLGTGELFF. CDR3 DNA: TGTGCCAGCAGTTTAACGGGACTAGGTACCGGGGAGCTGTTTTTT.

CDR3 protein: CASSYKGLAGQETQYF. The CDR3 DNA follows: TGTGCCAGCAGTTACAAGGGACTAGCGGGCCAAGAGACCCAGTACTTC. The rearrangement links TRBV6-5 to TRBJ2-5; 12 nucleotides agree with TRBD2. The CDR3 runs to 16 residues. CDR1 is MNHEY and CDR2 is SVGAGI in the germline V gene. V lost 2 bases, J lost 1 base, and 2 bases stayed unmatched.

The CDR3 sequence is CASSLTSGKSSYNEQFF. The DNA of the CDR3 is TGTGCCAGCAGCTTGACTAGCGGGAAGAGCTCCTACAATGAGCAGTTCTTC. V and J are TRBV11-1 and TRBJ2-1; 11 nucleotides match TRBD2. Trimming took 3 bases from V and 0 from J; bases not matched to a gene: 4. CDR1 and CDR2 (germline): SGHAT, FQDESV (reference sequence). This CDR3 region has 17 residues.

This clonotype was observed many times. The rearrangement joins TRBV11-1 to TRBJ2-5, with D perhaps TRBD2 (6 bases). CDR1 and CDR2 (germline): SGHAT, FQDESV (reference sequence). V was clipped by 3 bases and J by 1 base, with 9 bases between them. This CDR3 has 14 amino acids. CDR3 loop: CASSFGEVQETQYF. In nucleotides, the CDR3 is TGTGCCAGCAGCTTCGGGGAGGTCCAAGAGACCCAGTACTTC.

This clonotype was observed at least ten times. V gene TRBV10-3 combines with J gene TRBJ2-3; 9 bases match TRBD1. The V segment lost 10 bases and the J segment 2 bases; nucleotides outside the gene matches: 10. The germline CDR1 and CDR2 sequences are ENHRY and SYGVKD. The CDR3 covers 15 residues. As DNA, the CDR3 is TGTGCCACAGGACAAGGGACAGGGAACACAGATACGCAGTATTTT. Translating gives CATGQGTGNTDTQYF.

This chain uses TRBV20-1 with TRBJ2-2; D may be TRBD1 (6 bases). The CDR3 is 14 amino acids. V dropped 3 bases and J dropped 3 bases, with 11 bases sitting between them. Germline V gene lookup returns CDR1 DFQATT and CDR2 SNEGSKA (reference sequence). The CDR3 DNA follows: TGCAGTGCTAGCCGGGACACCGACACCGGGGAGCTGTTTTTT. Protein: CSASRDTDTGELFF.

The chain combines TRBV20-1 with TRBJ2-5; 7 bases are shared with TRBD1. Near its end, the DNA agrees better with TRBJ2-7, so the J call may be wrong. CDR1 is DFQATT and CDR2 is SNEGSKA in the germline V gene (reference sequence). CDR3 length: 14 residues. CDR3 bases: TGCAGTGCCCTTTCCACAGGGGTAGGGGGCGAGCAGTACTTC. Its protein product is CSALSTGVGGEQYF.